One and the same sample provided the 27 T cell receptor beta chains below, sequenced in a study of T-cell memory formation after mild COVID-19. TCRdb reprocessed the 5' RACE reads with MiXCR, giving one entry per CDR3 protein. In the table there are approximately 210,000 distinct CDR3 sequences, approximately 16% of which are singletons. Input material: PBMCs or a T cell subset sorted from them (not recorded which). These receptors came from an adult woman who had mild COVID-19 (a few samples of this study predate the infection). Cell type and time point are not known.

This clonotype was seen ten or more times. Here the CDR3 DNA reads TGTGCCAGCAGCTCCCTCGGGGGTCCAGAGACCCAGTACTTC. Protein product: CASSSLGGPETQYF. The V and J genes are TRBV7-2 and TRBJ2-5, with a possible D match to TRBD2 (6 bases). Germline CDR1 and CDR2: SGHTA and FQGNSA. Trimming removed 4 bases at V and 4 bases at J, with 13 bases between. This CDR3 is built from 14 residues.

In its sample, this clonotype was seen a few times. The rearrangement uses TRBV20-1 and TRBJ1-5; unclear D gene. Looked up from germline, CDR1 is DFQATT and CDR2 is SNEGSKA (reference sequence). CDR3 length: 12 residues. The ends were cut back, 3 bases at V and 3 bases at J, with 6 bases in the middle. DNA of the CDR3: TGCAGTGCTAGTCAGGTCAATCAGCCCCAGCATTTT. The encoded protein is CSASQVNQPQHF.

This clonotype turned up a few times. An end of the junction does not agree with germline; a read error may underlie this. This chain uses TRBV2 with TRBJ1-6; D gene uncertain. Per the germline V gene, CDR1 is SNHLY and CDR2 is FYNNEI. CDR3 length: 15 amino acids. The CDR3 is CAVRAESSYSSPLHF. CDR3 coding DNA: TGTGCCGTCCGAGCTGAAAGCTCCTATAGTTCACCCCTCCACTTT.

This chain links TRBV20-1 with TRBJ2-7; 10 bases are a match to TRBD2. The CDR3 totals 13 residues. Trimming at V came to 6 bases and at J to 7 bases, leaving 9 bases not matched to a gene. Germline V gene data show CDR1 as DFQATT and CDR2 as SNEGSKA (reference sequence). Here the CDR3 DNA reads TGCAGTGCCTACGGACTAGCGGCTGGAGAGCAGTACTTC. This encodes CSAYGLAAGEQYF.

V gene TRBV5-1 combines with J gene TRBJ2-1, with D perhaps matching TRBD1 (6 bases). This CDR3 has 14 amino acids. V was shortened by 6 bases and J by 0 bases, with 10 bases between the two germline ends. The V gene's germline CDR1 is SGHRS and CDR2 YFSETQ. The CDR3 reads CASNRESSYNEQFF. Here the CDR3 DNA reads TGCGCCAGCAACAGGGAAAGCTCCTACAATGAGCAGTTCTTC. Full variable domain (rest looked up from reference TRBV5-1 and TRBJ2-1): KAGVTQTPRYLIKTRGQQVTLSCSPISGHRSVSWYQQTPGQGLQFLFEYFSETQRNKGNFPGRFSGRQFSNSRSEMNVSTLELGDSALYLCASNRESSYNEQFFGPGTRLTVL.

This clonotype was detected only a few times. The chain has TRBV12-3 or TRBV12-4 and TRBJ2-1; TRBD2 matches 9 bases. This CDR3 has 14 amino acids. Losses at the gene ends were 7 bases for V and 7 bases for J; bases not matched to a gene: 8. The CDR3 here is CASTLSGSKNEQFF. The CDR3 DNA is TGTGCCAGCACCCTTAGCGGGAGTAAGAATGAGCAGTTCTTC.

The CDR3 DNA reads as TGTGCCAGCAGCCAAGGACAGGGTCGTAATTCACCCCTCCACTTT. Its protein is CASSQGQGRNSPLHF. The chain combines TRBV14 with TRBJ1-6; 7 nucleotides line up with TRBD1. CDR1 SGHDN and CDR2 FVKESK come from the germline V gene. V gave up 1 base and J gave up 6 bases; unmatched junction bases: 3. There are 15 residues in the CDR3.

This rearrangement joins TRBV20-1 to TRBJ2-2, with D perhaps TRBD1 (5 bases). This CDR3 contains 14 residues. Germline loops: CDR1 DFQATT, CDR2 SNEGSKA (reference sequence). The V and J ends lost 0 bases and 6 bases respectively, with 11 bases between them. The CDR3 DNA sequence: TGCAGTGCTAGAGATCTGGTAGGGGCCGGGGAGCTGTTTTTT. It translates to CSARDLVGAGELFF.

The chain employs TRBV7-8 and TRBJ1-1, with TRBD1 matching over 8 bases. Germline V gives CDR1 SGHVS, CDR2 FQNEAQ. V shed 4 bases and J 8 bases; nucleotides not matched to a gene: 9. CDR3 size: 14 residues. CDR3 DNA: TGTGCCAGCAGCTCCCGCAGGGACAGGCTAGAAGCTTTCTTT. Translation gives CASSSRRDRLEAFF.

The rearrangement joins TRBV14 to TRBJ1-1, with D possibly being TRBD1 (6 bases). Germline V gene lookup returns CDR1 SGHDN and CDR2 FVKESK. V shed 4 bases and J shed 8 bases, with 14 bases lying between them. This CDR3 is 13 amino acids long. The CDR3 DNA reads as TGTGCCAGCAGCCTACTACAGGGTGGCGAAGCTTTCTTT. Translation: CASSLLQGGEAFF.

V gene TRBV5-4 combines with J gene TRBJ2-7; D ambiguous. Trimming pared 4 bases from V and 0 bases from J, leaving 17 bases between. CDR1 and CDR2 (germline): SGHNT, YYREEE (reference sequence). The CDR3 totals 16 residues. CDR3: CASSPVGPSSSYEQYF. CDR3 in DNA: TGTGCCAGCAGCCCGGTCGGACCTTCCAGCTCCTACGAGCAGTACTTC.

The chain employs TRBV7-2 and TRBJ1-1, with D maybe TRBD1 (6 bases). Germline V CDR1 and CDR2: SGHTA, FQGNSA. The CDR3 consists of 15 residues. Trimming took 5 bases from V and 1 from J, leaving 14 bases between them. CDR3 nucleotide sequence: TGTGCCAGCAGCCCCACAGGGACGGCGAACACTGAAGCTTTCTTT. Encoded protein: CASSPTGTANTEAFF. Filled out from reference TRBV7-2 and TRBJ1-1, the complete variable domain reads GAGVSQSPSNKVTEKGKDVELRCDPISGHTALYWYRQSLGQGLEFLIYFQGNSAPDKSGLPSDRFSAERTGGSVSTLTIQRTQQEDSAVYLCASSPTGTANTEAFFGQGTRLTVV.

This clonotype was counted at least ten times. The genes are TRBV5-1 and TRBJ1-1; D remains ambiguous. V was pared by 3 bases and J by 7 bases, with 7 bases between. Germline CDR1 is SGHRS and CDR2 is YFSETQ. The CDR3 runs to 11 residues. CDR3 sequence: CASSWGYEAFF. The DNA for the CDR3 is TGCGCCAGCAGCTGGGGTTATGAAGCTTTCTTT.

This chain connects TRBV6-5 to TRBJ1-5; maybe TRBD1 (5 bases). With 4 bases removed from V and 4 bases from J, the gap between germline ends came to 8 bases. Germline V CDR1 and CDR2: MNHEY, SVGAGI. There are 13 residues in the CDR3. The CDR3 nucleotides are TGTGCCAGCAGTTCCCAGGGAAATCAGCCCCAGCATTTT. Translating it yields CASSSQGNQPQHF.

This clonotype was detected a few times. The chain employs TRBV20-1 and TRBJ1-5; 10 nucleotides line up with TRBD1. This CDR3 contains 15 residues. Germline CDR1 is DFQATT and CDR2 is SNEGSKA (reference sequence). V shed 6 bases, J shed 2 bases, and the junction held 7 bases outside the gene matches. The CDR3 region is CSADRQGAGNQPQHF. CDR3 sequence (DNA): TGCAGTGCCGACCGACAGGGGGCAGGCAATCAGCCCCAGCATTTT.

This clonotype was seen repeatedly, ten times or more. V gene TRBV5-1 combines with J gene TRBJ2-1, with D possibly TRBD2 on 5 matching bases. Trimming cost V 3 bases and J 8 bases, with 15 bases left between them. Germline values: CDR1 SGHRS, CDR2 YFSETQ. This CDR3 spans 14 amino acids. The CDR3 reads CASSSFLASDEQFF. In DNA form, the CDR3 reads TGCGCCAGCAGCTCCTTTCTAGCTTCGGATGAGCAGTTCTTC.

A few counts support this clonotype. The J gene is TRBJ1-3, the V gene TRBV12-3 or TRBV12-4, with D perhaps TRBD1 (5 bases). This CDR3 is built from 16 residues. V was clipped by 5 bases and J by 0 bases, with 14 bases between them. CDR3 in amino acids: CASSPWGGASGNTIYF. DNA for the CDR3: TGTGCCAGCAGTCCCTGGGGCGGGGCCTCTGGAAACACCATATATTTT.

This sequence joins TRBV20-1 and TRBJ2-1, with 14 bases lining up with TRBD2. CDR1 DFQATT and CDR2 SNEGSKA come from the germline V gene (reference sequence). The CDR3 spans 16 residues. Losses at the gene ends were 5 bases for V and 4 bases for J; bases not matched to a gene: 7. CDR3 sequence (DNA): TGCAGTGCTCCCGGGACTAGCGGGAGAGATTACAATGAGCAGTTCTTC. Its protein product is CSAPGTSGRDYNEQFF.

There are many counts of this clonotype. V is TRBV20-1 and J is TRBJ2-7; no clear D. The CDR3 runs to 13 residues. V lost 1 base to trimming and J lost 0 bases, with 7 bases between them. Germline CDR1 is DFQATT and CDR2 is SNEGSKA (reference sequence). The CDR3 protein is CSARASNSYEQYF. DNA of the CDR3: TGCAGTGCTAGAGCTTCGAACTCCTACGAGCAGTACTTC.

The chain has TRBV2 and TRBJ2-7; D is unclear. Germline V gene data show CDR1 as SNHLY and CDR2 as FYNNEI. The CDR3 runs to 13 residues. Trimming left V 8 bases short and J 0 bases short, with 11 bases between. CDR3 bases: TGTGCCAGCCAATCCACGGGCTCCTACGAGCAGTACTTC. Amino acid sequence: CASQSTGSYEQYF.

The CDR3 reads CATSGGQGPNQPQHF. The CDR3 DNA is TGTGCCACCAGTGGGGGACAGGGCCCCAATCAGCCCCAGCATTTT. The chain couples TRBV24-1 to TRBJ1-5; 9 bases map to TRBD1. Germline lookup yields CDR1 KGHDR and CDR2 SFDVKD. The J segment lost 3 bases and the V segment lost 5 bases, leaving 4 bases of the junction unmatched. The CDR3 length is 15 residues.

The chain has TRBV29-1 and TRBJ1-2; perhaps TRBD1 as D (6 bases). Germline-derived CDR1 and CDR2 are SQVTM and ANQGSEA. Trimming removed 4 bases at V and 4 bases at J, with 16 bases between. The CDR3 totals 14 residues. The CDR3 nucleotides are TGCAGCGTTGTGGGGGACACGGGCAGCTATGGCTACACCTTC. It is translated as CSVVGDTGSYGYTF.

This chain joins TRBV6-6 and TRBJ2-1; D not certain. There are 14 residues in the CDR3. V shed 7 bases and J shed 7 bases, with 17 bases lying between them. The germline gives CDR1 MNHNY, CDR2 SVGAGI (reference sequence). The CDR3 sequence: CASINSAGSNEQFF. For the CDR3, the DNA is TGTGCCAGCATCAACTCGGCAGGCTCAAATGAGCAGTTCTTC.

Only a few counts were recorded for this clonotype. The V call is TRBV4-2, the J call TRBJ2-2; tentatively, D is TRBD1 (7 bases). Deletions cut 3 bases from V and 6 bases from J, with 23 bases between. The CDR3 is 18 amino acids. CDR1 and CDR2 from the germline V gene are LGHNA and YNFKEQ. The CDR3 coding sequence is TGTGCCAGCAGCCACTATTGGGACTCCCTCAGGGGGGCCGGGGAGCTGTTTTTT. This encodes CASSHYWDSLRGAGELFF.

This clonotype was observed at least ten times. This sequence joins TRBV5-1 and TRBJ2-2, with 10 bases fitting TRBD1. CDR1 SGHRS and CDR2 YFSETQ come from the germline V gene. The CDR3 spans 16 residues. J was trimmed by 3 bases and V by 5 bases; bases with no gene match: 7. CDR3 nucleotides: TGCGCCAGCAGACCCCGACAGGGGGCCGACACCGGGGAGCTGTTTTTT. Translating it yields CASRPRQGADTGELFF.

This clonotype came up many times. V gene TRBV12-3 or TRBV12-4 combines with J gene TRBJ2-1, with D perhaps matching TRBD1 (7 bases). CDR3 size: 12 residues. Trimming cost V 6 bases and J 10 bases, with 13 bases left between them. The CDR3 coding sequence is TGTGCCAGCAGGCAGGGGGGAGGCGAGCAGTTCTTC. The encoded protein is CASRQGGGEQFF.

This clonotype has more than one count but fewer than ten. In DNA, the CDR3 is TGTGCCAGCTCACCCTCAAGGGGCGCGGACTATGGCTACACCTTC. Translating gives CASSPSRGADYGYTF. This chain links TRBV18 with TRBJ1-2; a possible D gene is TRBD1 (5 bases). V shed 3 bases and J shed 3 bases, with 14 bases lying between them. The CDR3 has 15 residues. Germline CDR1 reads KGHSH; CDR2 reads LQKENI.